This T cell receptor (beta chain) was sequenced during a study of Graves' ophthalmopathy and Graves' hyperthyroidism. Study details: Peripheral blood sampling occurred at initial diagnosis, before any treatment.

This CDR3 has 15 residues. V was clipped by 4 bases and J by 4 bases, with 15 bases between them. CDR1 and CDR2 from the germline V gene are KGHDR and SFDVKD. Using RNA transcripts, the TCR beta CDR3 regions were amplified. In the first round, RT-PCR was carried out with HTBI primers, and a multiplex PCR formed the second round. TCRdb independently ran MiXCR on the multiplex PCR reads; one entry per CDR3 protein. The table lists approximately 160,000 distinct CDR3 sequences, 35% to 45% of them singletons. Findings and caveats of the study: Most expanded clonotypes in thyroid above 0.001 frequency also showed up in blood. Ophthalmopathy and stable hyperthyroidism were discriminated by a 13-signature model, with about 90% sensitivity and 81.08% specificity.

As regards this clonotype: Its antigen remains unknown.

This receptor was obtained from a young man with Graves' ophthalmopathy. The sample was peripheral blood. This chain uses TRBV24-1 with TRBJ2-5; D perhaps matches TRBD1 (6 bases). The CDR3 region has the DNA TGTGCCACCAGTGAACGGACAGAGAGGAGAGAGACCCAGTACTTC. Protein: CATSERTERRETQYF.